The following is a T cell receptor (beta chain) sequence with its context. This CDR3 contains 13 residues. The germline V gene has CDR1 SGHDT and CDR2 YYEEEE. UMIs accompanied the 5'RACE template switching by which TCR beta cDNA was made. After re-calling the 5' RACE reads, TCRdb lists one entry per CDR3 protein, DNA absent. Its clone listing holds approximately 6,000 distinct CDR3 sequences. This record comes from a study of T cells expressing NK-cell markers. This sequence originates from a man aged 18 to 29 in good health. The chain joins TRBV5-6 to TRBJ2-7; TCRdb reports TRBD1, a call that lacks DNA to check it against. Sequencing was carried out using blood T cells: a sorted CD56 or NKG2C T cell subset, CD4+ or CD8+ T cells, or bulk PBMC T cells (not recorded which). CDR3 sequence: CASSLVWGHEQYF.